The rows below give T cell receptor beta chains drawn from one sample of a study of blood T cell repertoires in COVID-19. Sequenced by immunoSEQ multiplex PCR; TCRdb stores in-frame clones only, minus some. The sample has approximately 160,000 clones; approximately 87% are singletons. Material for sequencing was peripheral blood. The source is a woman in her 70s with acute or convalescent COVID-19. Both conserved end residues are part of each CDR3. Each record gives: J gene, clone size, D gene, V gene, CDR3 protein, CDR3 DNA. A D gene is named only where the DNA matches it firmly. Only some rows state a clone size, as once, few, many or a class for expanded clones.

TRBJ2-1 NA NA TRBV4-3 CASSQDMWDWGRSTYNEQFF TGCGCCAGCAGCCAAGATATGTGGGACTGGGGGAGGTCGACCTACAATGAGCAGTTCTTC
TRBJ2-3 NA NA TRBV2 CASSESREVNTQYF TGTGCCAGCAGTGAGTCCAGGGAAGTAAATACGCAGTATTTT
TRBJ1-1 NA NA TRBV7-9 CASSSPPGVAEAFF TGTGCCAGCAGCTCACCCCCGGGAGTCGCTGAAGCTTTCTTT
TRBJ2-4 NA TRBD1 TRBV19 CASSTHWTGGGGAKNIQYF TGTGCCAGTAGCACGCACTGGACAGGGGGCGGTGGGGCCAAAAACATTCAGTACTTC
TRBJ1-3 NA TRBD1 TRBV19 CASSIQGLSGNTIYF TGTGCCAGTAGCATACAGGGGCTCTCTGGAAACACCATATATTTT
TRBJ2-5 NA TRBD2 TRBV5-8 CASSEGLAGTQYGNF TGTGCCAGCAGCGAGGGACTAGCGGGGACCCAATACGGGAACTTC
TRBJ1-1 NA TRBD1 TRBV29-1 CSVERRGSDSDEAFF TGCAGCGTTGAACGCAGGGGGTCCGATTCCGATGAAGCTTTCTTT
TRBJ1-2 once TRBD1 TRBV6-1 CASSEASGGFGYTF TGTGCCAGCAGTGAAGCCTCAGGGGGGTTTGGCTACACCTTC
TRBJ2-1 NA TRBD2 TRBV5-1 CASSPLGLAGVHGEQFF TGCGCCAGCAGCCCCCTGGGACTAGCGGGAGTTCACGGAGAGCAGTTCTTC
TRBJ2-2 NA TRBD1 TRBV18 CASSLRTLMGQSTTGELFF TGTGCCAGCTCACTACGTACCTTGATGGGACAGTCGACTACCGGGGAGCTGTTTTTT
TRBJ1-1 NA NA TRBV5-4 CASSLGLGRGNTEAFF TGTGCCAGCAGCTTGGGTTTGGGGAGGGGGAACACTGAAGCTTTCTTT
TRBJ2-1 NA NA TRBV20-1 CSAPRWGTQFF TGCAGTGCCCCGCGGTGGGGGACTCAGTTCTTC
TRBJ1-4 NA TRBD1 TRBV18 CASSQTGPGTNEKLFF TGTGCCAGCTCACAGACAGGGCCCGGGACTAATGAAAAACTGTTTTTT
TRBJ2-1 NA TRBD2 TRBV12-5 CASGYQSGTYNEQFF TGTGCTAGTGGATACCAAAGCGGGACCTACAATGAGCAGTTCTTC
TRBJ2-3 NA NA TRBV7-2 CASSLRGQNTDTQYF TGTGCCAGCAGCTTACGGGGTCAGAACACAGATACGCAGTATTTT
TRBJ1-1 NA NA TRBV15 CATSRVVNTEAFF TGTGCCACCAGCAGAGTAGTGAACACTGAAGCTTTCTTT
TRBJ1-1 NA TRBD1 TRBV4-3 CASSQQHIQGADTEAFF TGCGCCAGCAGCCAGCAGCATATACAGGGGGCGGACACTGAAGCTTTCTTT
TRBJ2-2 once TRBD1 TRBV18 CASSGTGANTGELFF TGTGCCAGCTCAGGTACAGGGGCGAACACCGGGGAGCTGTTTTTT